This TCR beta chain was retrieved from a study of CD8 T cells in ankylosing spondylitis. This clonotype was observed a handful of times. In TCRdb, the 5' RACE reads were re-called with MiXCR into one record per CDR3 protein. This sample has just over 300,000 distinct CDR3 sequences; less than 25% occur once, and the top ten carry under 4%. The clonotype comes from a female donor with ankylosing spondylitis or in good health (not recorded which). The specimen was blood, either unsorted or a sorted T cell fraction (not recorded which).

For the CDR3, the DNA is TGTGCCAGCAGAGCAGCTTGGCGTGAGCAGTTCTTC. Translated, it gives CASRAAWREQFF. The chain couples TRBV6-2 or TRBV6-3 to TRBJ2-1; D call uncertain. Per germline, CDR1 MNHEY and CDR2 SVGEGT. The CDR3 covers 12 residues. Trimming took 6 bases from V and 9 from J, leaving 12 bases between them.